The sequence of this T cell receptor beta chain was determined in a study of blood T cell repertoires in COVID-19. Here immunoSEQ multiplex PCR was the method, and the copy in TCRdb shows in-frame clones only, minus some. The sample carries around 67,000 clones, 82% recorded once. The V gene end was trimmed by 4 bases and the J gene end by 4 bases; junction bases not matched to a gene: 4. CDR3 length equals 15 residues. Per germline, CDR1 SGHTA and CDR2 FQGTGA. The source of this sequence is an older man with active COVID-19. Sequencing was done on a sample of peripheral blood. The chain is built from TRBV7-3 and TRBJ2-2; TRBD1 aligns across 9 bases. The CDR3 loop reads CASSWGQGSTGELFF. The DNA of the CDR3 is TGTGCCAGCAGCTGGGGACAGGGCAGCACCGGGGAGCTGTTTTTT.